The 6 T cell receptor beta chains below all came from one sample that was sequenced in a study of T cell responses to AZD1222 COVID-19 vaccine. Sequencing was performed with immunoSEQ multiplex PCR; in TCRdb, only in-frame clones are kept and a portion is missing. Of around 78,000 clones listed, 90% are singletons. The sequenced sample was peripheral blood, obtained 28 days after the second AZD1222 dose. Source of these receptors: an adult who received the AZD1222 COVID-19 vaccine.

V is TRBV28 and J is TRBJ2-1, with TRBD1 identical over 9 bases. J gave up 7 bases and V 6 bases, and 13 bases lay outside the gene matches. The CDR3 is 16 residues long. The germline V gene encodes CDR1 MDHEN and CDR2 SYDVKM. The CDR3 nucleotides are TGTGCCAGCAGAAAAGGGACAGGGAAAAGAGGTAATGAGCAGTTCTTC. This sequence encodes CASRKGTGKRGNEQFF.

A few counts support this clone. V is TRBV10-3 and J is TRBJ2-2; tentatively, D is TRBD2 (6 bases). Per germline, CDR1 ENHRY and CDR2 SYGVKD. The CDR3 is 15 amino acids. V was clipped by 0 bases and J by 4 bases, with 9 bases between them. The CDR3 nucleotides are TGTGCCATCAGTGAGTCGTGGAGGGGCACCGGGGAGCTGTTTTTT. Encoded protein: CAISESWRGTGELFF.

Here the CDR3 DNA reads TGCGCCAGCAGCCCCAGGGACAACACTGAAGCTTTCTTT. It yields the protein CASSPRDNTEAFF. This chain joins TRBV5-1 and TRBJ1-1, with a possible D match to TRBD1 (5 bases). This CDR3 spans 13 amino acids. Per the germline V gene, CDR1 is SGHRS and CDR2 is YFSETQ. Trimming stripped 4 bases from V and 2 bases from J, with 9 bases between.

For this clone: The sample has other DNA sequences that encode this CDR3 too. The V gene is TRBV7-3, the J gene TRBJ1-1, with D maybe TRBD1 (5 bases). Trimming removed 2 bases at V and 1 base at J, with 8 bases between. The CDR3 totals 14 residues. Germline assignment: CDR1 SGHTA and CDR2 FQGTGA. CDR3 sequence: CASSLGAGNTEAFF. The DNA for the CDR3 is TGTGCCAGCAGCTTAGGGGCAGGGAACACTGAAGCTTTCTTT.

The chain has TRBV12-3 or TRBV12-4 and TRBJ1-2; no firm D call. The CDR3 covers 12 residues. Trimming cost V 4 bases and J 3 bases, with 6 bases left between them. CDR3 residues: CASSSADYGYTF. CDR3 bases: TGTGCCAGCAGTTCAGCGGACTATGGCTACACCTTC.

This chain links TRBV7-8 with TRBJ2-7, with D perhaps TRBD1 (5 bases). V gave up 0 bases and J gave up 2 bases, with 8 bases separating them. Per the germline V gene, CDR1 is SGHVS and CDR2 is FQNEAQ. CDR3 length equals 14 residues. The DNA of the CDR3 is TGTGCCAGCAGCTTAGCAGGCAGGGCCTACGAGCAGTACTTC. Encoded protein: CASSLAGRAYEQYF. Using reference TRBV7-8 and TRBJ2-7 for the parts outside the CDR3, the full variable domain is GAGVSQSPRYKVAKRGQDVALRCDPISGHVSLFWYQQALGQGPEFLTYFQNEAQLDKSGLPSDRFFAERPEGSVSTLKIQRTQQEDSAVYLCASSLAGRAYEQYFGPGTRLTVT.